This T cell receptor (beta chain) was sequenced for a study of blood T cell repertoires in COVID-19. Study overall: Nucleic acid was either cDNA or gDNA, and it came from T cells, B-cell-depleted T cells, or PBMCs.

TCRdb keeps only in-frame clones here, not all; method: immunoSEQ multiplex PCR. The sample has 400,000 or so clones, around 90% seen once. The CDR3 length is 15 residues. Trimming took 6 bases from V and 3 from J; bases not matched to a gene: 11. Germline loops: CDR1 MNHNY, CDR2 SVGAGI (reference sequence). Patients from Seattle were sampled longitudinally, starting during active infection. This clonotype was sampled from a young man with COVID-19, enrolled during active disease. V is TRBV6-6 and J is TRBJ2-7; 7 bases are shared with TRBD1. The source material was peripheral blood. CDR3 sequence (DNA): TGTGCCAGCAGCCAACTGACAGGGAGTTACTACGAGCAGTACTTC. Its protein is CASSQLTGSYYEQYF.